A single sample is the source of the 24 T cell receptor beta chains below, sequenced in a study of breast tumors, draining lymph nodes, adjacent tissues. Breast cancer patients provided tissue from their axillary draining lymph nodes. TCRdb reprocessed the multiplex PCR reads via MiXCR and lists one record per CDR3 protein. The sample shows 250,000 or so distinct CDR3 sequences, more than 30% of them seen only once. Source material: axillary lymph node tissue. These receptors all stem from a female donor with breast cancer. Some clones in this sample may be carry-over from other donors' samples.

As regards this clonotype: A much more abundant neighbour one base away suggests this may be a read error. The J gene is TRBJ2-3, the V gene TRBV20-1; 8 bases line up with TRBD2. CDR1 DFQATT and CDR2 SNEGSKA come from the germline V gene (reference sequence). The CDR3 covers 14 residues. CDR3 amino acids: CSVDEGGRTATQYF. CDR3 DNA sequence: TGCAGTGTCGACGAGGGCGGGAGGACAGCTACGCAGTATTTT.

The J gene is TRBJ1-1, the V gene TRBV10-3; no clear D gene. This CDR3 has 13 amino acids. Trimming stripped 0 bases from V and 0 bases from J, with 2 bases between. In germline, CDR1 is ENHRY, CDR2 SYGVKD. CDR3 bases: TGTGCCATCAGTGAGTCGGTGAACACTGAAGCTTTCTTT. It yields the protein CAISESVNTEAFF.

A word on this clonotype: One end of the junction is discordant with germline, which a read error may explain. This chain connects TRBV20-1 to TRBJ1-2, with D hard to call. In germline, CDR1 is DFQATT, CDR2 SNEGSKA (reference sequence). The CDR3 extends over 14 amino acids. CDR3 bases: TGCAGTGCTATATTCTTATGTGCTAACTCTGGCTACACCTTC. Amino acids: CSAIFLCANSGYTF.

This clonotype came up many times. In nucleotides, the CDR3 is TGCGCCAGCAGAACCGGGACACGGTACCAAGAGACCCAGTACTTC. Its translation: CASRTGTRYQETQYF. The genes are TRBV5-1 and TRBJ2-5, with a weak D call TRBD1 (6 bases). Germline assignment: CDR1 SGHRS and CDR2 YFSETQ. The germline V and J ends were trimmed by 5 bases and 0 bases, with 14 bases remaining between them. The CDR3 sequence is 15 residues long.

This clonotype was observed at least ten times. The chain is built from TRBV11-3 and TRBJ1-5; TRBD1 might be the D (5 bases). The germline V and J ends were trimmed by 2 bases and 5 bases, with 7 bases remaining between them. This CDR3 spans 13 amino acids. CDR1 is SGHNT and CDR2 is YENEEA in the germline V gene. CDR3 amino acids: CASSLWGDQPQHF. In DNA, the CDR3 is TGTGCCAGCAGCTTATGGGGGGATCAGCCCCAGCATTTT.

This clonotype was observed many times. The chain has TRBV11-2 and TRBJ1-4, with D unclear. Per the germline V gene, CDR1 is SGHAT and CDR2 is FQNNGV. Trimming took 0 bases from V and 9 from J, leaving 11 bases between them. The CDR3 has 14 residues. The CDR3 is CASSLDPGVKKLFF. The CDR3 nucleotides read TGTGCCAGCAGCTTAGATCCCGGGGTTAAAAAACTGTTTTTT.

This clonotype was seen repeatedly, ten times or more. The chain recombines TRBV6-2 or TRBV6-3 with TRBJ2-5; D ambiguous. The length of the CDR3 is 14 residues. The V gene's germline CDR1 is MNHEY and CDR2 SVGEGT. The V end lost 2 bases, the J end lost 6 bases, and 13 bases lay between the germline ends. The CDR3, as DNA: TGTGCCAGCAGTTACGTTGGGAAACGGCAGACCCAGTACTTC. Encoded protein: CASSYVGKRQTQYF.

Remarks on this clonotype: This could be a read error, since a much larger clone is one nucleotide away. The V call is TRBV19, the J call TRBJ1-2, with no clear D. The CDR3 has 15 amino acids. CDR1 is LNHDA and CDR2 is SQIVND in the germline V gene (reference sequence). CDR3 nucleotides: TGTGCCTGTAGTATTCCCTTTGGACGGATCTATGGCTACACCTTC. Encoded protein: CACSIPFGRIYGYTF.

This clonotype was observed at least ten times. This CDR3 is CASSQSRVFYEQYF. The CDR3 region has the DNA TGTGCCAGTAGTCAGTCGCGGGTTTTCTACGAGCAGTACTTC. The chain employs TRBV19 and TRBJ2-7, with a possible D match to TRBD2 (5 bases). V shed 5 bases and J shed 3 bases, with 14 bases lying between them. The CDR3 totals 14 residues. The germline V gene encodes CDR1 LNHDA and CDR2 SQIVND (reference sequence).

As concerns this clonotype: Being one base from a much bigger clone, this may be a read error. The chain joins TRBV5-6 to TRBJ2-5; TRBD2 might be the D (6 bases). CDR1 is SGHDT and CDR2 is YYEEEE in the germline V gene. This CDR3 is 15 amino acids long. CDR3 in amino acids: CAGSLGTGIQETQYF. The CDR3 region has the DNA TGTGCCGGCAGCTTGGGGACTGGCATCCAAGAGACCCAGTACTTC.

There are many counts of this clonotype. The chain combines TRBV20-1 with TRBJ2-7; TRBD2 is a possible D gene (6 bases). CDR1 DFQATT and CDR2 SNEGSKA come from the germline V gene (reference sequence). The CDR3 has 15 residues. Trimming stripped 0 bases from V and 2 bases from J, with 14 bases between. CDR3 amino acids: CSAREGAGRTYEQYF. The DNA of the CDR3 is TGCAGTGCTAGAGAAGGGGCAGGGAGGACCTACGAGCAGTACTTC.

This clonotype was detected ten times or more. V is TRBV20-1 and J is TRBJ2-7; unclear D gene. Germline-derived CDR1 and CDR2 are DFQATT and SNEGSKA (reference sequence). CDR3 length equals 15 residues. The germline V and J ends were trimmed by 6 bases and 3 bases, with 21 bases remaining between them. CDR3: CSATYYRSSGYEQYF. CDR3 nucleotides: TGCAGTGCCACCTATTATCGGTCTTCAGGCTACGAGCAGTACTTC.

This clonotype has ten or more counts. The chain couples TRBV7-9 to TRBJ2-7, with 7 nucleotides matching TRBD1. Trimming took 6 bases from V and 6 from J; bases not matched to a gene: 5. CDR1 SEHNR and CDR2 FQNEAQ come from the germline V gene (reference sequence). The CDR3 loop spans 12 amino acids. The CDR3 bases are TGTGCCAGCAGTCCCTCAGGGGGCGAGCAGTACTTC. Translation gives CASSPSGGEQYF.

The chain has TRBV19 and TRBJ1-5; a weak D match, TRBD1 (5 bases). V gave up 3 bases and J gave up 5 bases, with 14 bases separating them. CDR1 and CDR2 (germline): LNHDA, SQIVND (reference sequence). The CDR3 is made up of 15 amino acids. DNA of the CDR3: TGTGCCAGTAGTATTGGTGGGGCAGCCCATCAGCCCCAGCATTTT. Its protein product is CASSIGGAAHQPQHF. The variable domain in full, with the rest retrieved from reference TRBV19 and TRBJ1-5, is DGGITQSPKYLFRKEGQNVTLSCEQNLNHDAMYWYRQDPGQGLRLIYYSQIVNDFQKGDIAEGYSVSREKKESFPLTVTSAQKNPTAFYLCASSIGGAAHQPQHFGDGTRLSIL.

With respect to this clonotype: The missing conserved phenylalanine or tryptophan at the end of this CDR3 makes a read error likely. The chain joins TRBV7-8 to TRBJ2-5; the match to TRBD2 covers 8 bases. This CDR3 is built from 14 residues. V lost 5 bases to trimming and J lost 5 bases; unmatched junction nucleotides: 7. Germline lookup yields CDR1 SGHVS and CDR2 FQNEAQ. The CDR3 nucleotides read TGTGCCAGCAGCGAGGAGCGGGAGTGGGAGACCCAGTACCTC. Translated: CASSEEREWETQYL.

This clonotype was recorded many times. The CDR3 DNA reads as TGTGCCAGCAGCTTAGAAGGCGGGCTCACAGATACGCAGTATTTT. It codes for CASSLEGGLTDTQYF. The J gene is TRBJ2-3, the V gene TRBV11-2; a possible D gene is TRBD2 (5 bases). Germline assignment: CDR1 SGHAT and CDR2 FQNNGV. The CDR3 is made up of 15 amino acids. The ends were cut back, 0 bases at V and 2 bases at J, with 9 bases in the middle.

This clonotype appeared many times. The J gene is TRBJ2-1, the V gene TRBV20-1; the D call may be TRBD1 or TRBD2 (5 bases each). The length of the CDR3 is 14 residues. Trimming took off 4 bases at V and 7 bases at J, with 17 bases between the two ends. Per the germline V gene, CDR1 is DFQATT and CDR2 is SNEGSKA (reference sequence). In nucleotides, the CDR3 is TGCAGTGCTAACCTTGGGATGTGGGGGAATGAGCAGTTCTTC. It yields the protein CSANLGMWGNEQFF.

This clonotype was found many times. The DNA for the CDR3 is TGTGCCAGCAGCCCCCGGTCTTGGGAAGAGACCCAGTACTTC. As protein: CASSPRSWEETQYF. The V call is TRBV9, the J call TRBJ2-5; D is unresolved. Germline CDR1 SGDLS, CDR2 YYNGEE. The CDR3 consists of 14 residues. The V and J ends lost 4 bases and 3 bases respectively, with 13 bases between them.

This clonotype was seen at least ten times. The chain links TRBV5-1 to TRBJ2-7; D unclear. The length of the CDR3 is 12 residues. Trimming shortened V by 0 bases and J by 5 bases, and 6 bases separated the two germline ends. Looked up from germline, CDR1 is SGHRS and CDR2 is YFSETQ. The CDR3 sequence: CASSLAKDEQYF. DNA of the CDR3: TGCGCCAGCAGCTTGGCCAAGGACGAGCAGTACTTC.

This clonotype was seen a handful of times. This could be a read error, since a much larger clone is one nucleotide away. For the CDR3, the DNA is TGTGCCAGCAGTCCGCACAGGGGGAATACGCAGTATTTT. It is translated as CASSPHRGNTQYF. J is TRBJ2-3 and V is TRBV6-4; 8 bases map to TRBD1. V shed 5 bases, J shed 7 bases, and the junction held 5 bases outside the gene matches. CDR1 and CDR2 (germline): MRHNA, SNTAGT. This CDR3 is built from 13 residues.

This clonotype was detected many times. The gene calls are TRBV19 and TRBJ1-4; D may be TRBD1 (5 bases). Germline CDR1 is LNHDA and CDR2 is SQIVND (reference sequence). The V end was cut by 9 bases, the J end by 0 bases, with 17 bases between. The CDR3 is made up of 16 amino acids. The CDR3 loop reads CASPGRGATTNEKLFF. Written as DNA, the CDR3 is TGTGCCAGCCCGGGACGGGGCGCCACAACTAATGAAAAACTGTTTTTT.

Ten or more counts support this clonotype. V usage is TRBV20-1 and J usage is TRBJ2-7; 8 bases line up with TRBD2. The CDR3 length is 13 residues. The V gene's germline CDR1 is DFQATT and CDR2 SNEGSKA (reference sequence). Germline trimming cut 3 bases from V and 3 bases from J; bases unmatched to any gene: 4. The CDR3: CSASGSGDYEQYF. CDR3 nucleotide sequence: TGCAGTGCTAGCGGTAGCGGGGACTACGAGCAGTACTTC.

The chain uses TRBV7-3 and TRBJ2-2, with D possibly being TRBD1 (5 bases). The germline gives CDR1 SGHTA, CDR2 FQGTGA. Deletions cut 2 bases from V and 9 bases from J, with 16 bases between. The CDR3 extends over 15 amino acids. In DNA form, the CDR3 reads TGTGCCAGCAGCTTAGCAGCAGGGAACGCCTGGGAGCTGTTTTTT. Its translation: CASSLAAGNAWELFF. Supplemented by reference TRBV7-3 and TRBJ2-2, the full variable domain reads GAGVSQTPSNKVTEKGKYVELRCDPISGHTALYWYRQSLGQGPEFLIYFQGTGAADDSGLPNDRFFAVRPEGSVSTLKIQRTERGDSAVYLCASSLAAGNAWELFFGEGSRLTVL.

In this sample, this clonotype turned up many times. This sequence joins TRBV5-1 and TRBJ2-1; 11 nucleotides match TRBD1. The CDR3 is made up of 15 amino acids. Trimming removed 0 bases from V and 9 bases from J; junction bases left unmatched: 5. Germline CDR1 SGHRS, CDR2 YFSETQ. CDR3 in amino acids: CASSLVGQGATEQFF. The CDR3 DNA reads TGCGCCAGCAGCTTGGTAGGACAGGGGGCTACTGAGCAGTTCTTC.